Presented here are 10 T cell receptor beta chains from one specimen sequenced in a study of blood T cell repertoires in COVID-19. Sequenced by immunoSEQ multiplex PCR; TCRdb stores in-frame clones only, minus some. Counted here are under 300,000 clones, roughly 90% occurring once; the ten biggest clones make up roughly 13%. Sequences were obtained from peripheral blood. These receptors originate from a woman in her 70s with COVID-19, enrolled during active disease.

The chain is built from TRBV6-5 and TRBJ2-1, with TRBD2 matching 10 bases. Trimming took 8 bases from V and 10 from J; bases not matched to a gene: 8. Per the germline V gene, CDR1 is MNHEY and CDR2 is SVGAGI. This CDR3 region has 13 residues. Written as DNA, the CDR3 is TGTGCCAGCCGTTCGGGACTAGCGAACGAGCAGTTCTTC. Protein: CASRSGLANEQFF.

J is TRBJ2-3 and V is TRBV11-1; 9 nucleotides line up with TRBD1. The CDR3 length is 16 residues. In germline, CDR1 is SGHAT, CDR2 FQDESV (reference sequence). V dropped 5 bases and J dropped 6; count of bases not matched to a gene: 12. Here the CDR3 reads CASSPTGTGLADTQYF. DNA of the CDR3: TGTGCCAGCAGCCCAACCGGGACAGGGTTGGCGGATACGCAGTATTTT. The entire variable domain, with the rest obtained from reference TRBV11-1 and TRBJ2-3, is as follows: EAEVAQSPRYKITEKSQAVAFWCDPISGHATLYWYRQILGQGPELLVQFQDESVVDDSQLPKDRFSAERLKGVDSTLKIQPAELGDSAMYLCASSPTGTGLADTQYFGPGTRLTVL.

Comments on this clone: The same CDR3 arises from other DNA sequences in this sample as well. The J gene is TRBJ1-4, the V gene TRBV18; the match to TRBD1 covers 9 bases. This CDR3 contains 14 residues. The V gene's germline CDR1 is KGHSH and CDR2 LQKENI. Trimming at V came to 3 bases and at J to 4 bases, leaving 0 bases not matched to a gene. This chain's CDR3 is CASSPGQGNEKLFF. The CDR3 coding sequence is TGTGCCAGCTCACCGGGACAGGGTAATGAAAAACTGTTTTTT. The entire variable domain, with the rest obtained from reference TRBV18 and TRBJ1-4, is as follows: NAGVMQNPRHLVRRRGQEARLRCSPMKGHSHVYWYRQLPEEGLKFMVYLQKENIIDESGMPKERFSAEFPKEGPSILRIQQVVRGDSAAYFCASSPGQGNEKLFFGSGTQLSVL.

The chain is built from TRBV5-6 and TRBJ2-5; a possible D gene is TRBD2 (6 bases). V lost 4 bases to trimming and J lost 5 bases, with 18 bases between them. The length of the CDR3 is 15 residues. Germline values: CDR1 SGHDT, CDR2 YYEEEE. The DNA of the CDR3 is TGTGCCAGCAGCACGGGTGCGGGGTTTTGGGAGACCCAGTACTTC. Translated, it gives CASSTGAGFWETQYF.

The chain links TRBV13 to TRBJ2-2, with a possible D match to TRBD2 (5 bases). The length of the CDR3 is 13 residues. From germline, CDR1 is PRHDT and CDR2 FYEKMQ (reference sequence). The ends were cut back, 5 bases at V and 10 bases at J, with 14 bases in the middle. CDR3 nucleotide sequence: TGTGCCAGCAGCACAAGCGGAATCCCGGAGCTGTTTTTT. This sequence encodes CASSTSGIPELFF.

This sequence joins TRBV6-2 or TRBV6-3 and TRBJ2-7, with 7 bases lining up with TRBD1. CDR3 size: 12 residues. Germline CDR1 reads MNHEY; CDR2 reads SVGEGT. Losses at the gene ends were 5 bases for V and 3 bases for J; bases not matched to a gene: 1. The CDR3: CASSRDSYEQYF. CDR3 sequence (DNA): TGTGCCAGCAGTAGGGACAGCTACGAGCAGTACTTC.

V usage is TRBV28 and J usage is TRBJ2-1; a weak D match, TRBD2 (5 bases). Per germline, CDR1 MDHEN and CDR2 SYDVKM. V was shortened by 8 bases and J by 8 bases, with 13 bases between the two germline ends. This CDR3 has 12 amino acids. The CDR3 is CASEGTVYEQFF. Written as DNA, the CDR3 is TGTGCCAGCGAGGGTACGGTCTATGAGCAGTTCTTC.

In this sample, this clone turned up once. The rearrangement uses TRBV3-1 (or the pseudogene TRBV3-2) and TRBJ2-5; D gene uncertain. Trimming took 0 bases from V and 7 from J, leaving 6 bases between them. The CDR3 covers 12 residues. CDR1 LGHDT and CDR2 YNNKEL come from the germline V gene (reference sequence). The CDR3 here is CASSQDLGTQYF. The DNA of the CDR3 is TGTGCCAGCAGCCAAGATCTCGGGACCCAGTACTTC.

V gene TRBV10-2 combines with J gene TRBJ1-3; 7 bases agree with TRBD1. The CDR3 sequence is 14 residues long. Germline V gives CDR1 WSHSY, CDR2 SAAADI. J lost 2 bases, V lost 4 bases, and 2 bases had no gene match. CDR3 sequence reads: CASSGGQAGNTIYF. In DNA, the CDR3 is TGCGCCAGCAGTGGAGGACAGGCTGGAAACACCATATATTTT.

The V and J genes are TRBV7-3 and TRBJ2-1, with 9 positions matching TRBD1. The CDR3 has 14 amino acids. Germline assignment: CDR1 SGHTA and CDR2 FQGTGA. The V gene end was trimmed by 3 bases and the J gene end by 7 bases; junction bases not matched to a gene: 4. The CDR3 coding sequence is TGTGCCAGCAGCTTCGACAGGGGGTTGAATGAGCAGTTCTTC. Amino acid sequence: CASSFDRGLNEQFF.